The present TCR beta chain was sequenced within a study of tumor-infiltrating lymphocytes in primary liver carcinoma. Study summary: Tumor stage was T1-T3 N0M0, and tumor size was roughly 4 to 10 cm across. Study observations and caveats: Tumor top-250-clone fraction significantly exceeded that of blood (p = 0.039).

For each extraction, RNA and DNA were obtained together from 20-30 mg of unsorted bulk tissue. With chronic HBV infection, the patients were also treatment-naive. Every tumor yielded five separate sampled regions. In this sample, this clonotype is medium-sized. What it binds is not known. Reverse transcription of around 0.45 ug total RNA with a constant-region primer produced TCR beta cDNA. Library construction for TCR beta comprised three nested multiplex PCR rounds performed with slightly modified ARM-PCR. For about 11 cycles apiece, the opening two PCR rounds ran with TRBV1-TRBV30 forward primers and a C-beta reverse primer. TCRdb analysed the multiplex PCR reads with MiXCR anew, one entry per CDR3 protein. The profile shows approximately 110,000 distinct CDR3 sequences, roughly 69% of them singletons. CDR3 length equals 14 residues. V lost 5 bases to trimming and J lost 0 bases, with 11 bases between them. CDR1 is SGHAT, CDR2 FQDESV, per germline (reference sequence).

Sequenced sample: liver tumor tissue from sampling region 1. Subset here: tumor region T1, superior pole. The V and J genes are TRBV11-1 and TRBJ2-7, with D possibly being TRBD1 or TRBD2 (5 bases each). This clonotype was obtained from a woman aged 55 to 70 with primary liver carcinoma and hepatitis B virus infection. The CDR3 DNA sequence: TGTGCCAGCAGCCTTTGGGGGACCTCCTACGAGCAGTACTTC. Amino acids: CASSLWGTSYEQYF.